Listed below are T cell receptor beta chains from one sample, sequenced in a study of blood T cell repertoires in COVID-19. Clones were read by immunoSEQ multiplex PCR, and TCRdb kept only the in-frame ones, dropping some. The sample includes 150,000 to 200,000 clones, nearly 85% of them seen just once. Sequencing was done on a sample of peripheral blood. These TCRs come from a woman aged 30 to 39 with acute or convalescent COVID-19. The CDR3 runs from the conserved cysteine through the conserved F or W. The D gene is left open where the match is weak. Expanded clones are given a class, and other clones once, few, many or no size at all.

v_call	clone_size	j_call	d_call	cdr3_aa	cdr3_nt
TRBV27	-	TRBJ2-1	TRBD2	CASSPSKLAGARNEQFF	TGTGCCAGCAGTCCAAGTAAATTAGCGGGAGCGAGGAATGAGCAGTTCTTC
TRBV23-1	once	TRBJ2-1	TRBD2	CASSQSLAGRYNEQFF	TGCGCCAGCAGTCAATCGCTAGCGGGTCGTTACAATGAGCAGTTCTTC
TRBV30	-	TRBJ1-2	-	CAWSVRRQVQYGYTF	TGTGCCTGGAGTGTACGGCGACAGGTCCAGTATGGCTACACCTTC
TRBV14	-	TRBJ2-7	-	CASSQGPTFSYEQYF	TGTGCCAGCAGCCAAGGTCCGACATTCTCCTACGAGCAGTACTTC
TRBV28	-	TRBJ2-3	TRBD2	CASSSLGATSGRAPDTQYF	TGTGCCAGCAGCAGCCTAGGGGCCACTAGCGGGAGGGCCCCAGATACGCAGTATTTT
TRBV7-9	-	TRBJ1-6	-	CASRADSRSPLHF	TGTGCCAGCAGGGCTGACAGTAGATCACCCCTCCACTTT
TRBV29-1	once	TRBJ1-5	-	CSVGNSNQPQHF	TGCAGCGTTGGTAATAGCAATCAGCCCCAGCATTTT
TRBV7-9	-	TRBJ1-2	TRBD1	CASSPSQGAQGYTF	TGTGCCAGCAGCCCTTCCCAGGGGGCTCAGGGCTACACCTTC
TRBV28	-	TRBJ1-5	-	CASSLGGAAQPQHF	TGTGCCAGCAGTTTAGGGGGGGCGGCCCAGCCCCAGCATTTT
TRBV19	-	TRBJ2-3	TRBD2	CASSTGLAGGPDTQYF	TGTGCCAGTAGTACGGGACTAGCGGGAGGGCCGGATACGCAGTATTTT
TRBV6-5	-	TRBJ2-3	TRBD1	CASRPDRGQGDTQYF	TGTGCCAGCAGACCGGACAGGGGCCAGGGAGATACGCAGTATTTT
TRBV6-4	once	TRBJ2-7	-	CASSDSIPAARQDSYEQYF	TGTGCCAGCAGTGACTCGATCCCAGCGGCTCGACAGGATTCCTACGAGCAGTACTTC
TRBV28	-	TRBJ1-6	-	CASSYAGGPNSPLHF	TGTGCCAGCAGTTATGCGGGAGGCCCTAATTCACCCCTCCACTTT
TRBV6-2/TRBV6-3	-	TRBJ2-3	TRBD2	CASSYSQTSGRGDTQYF	TGTGCCAGCAGTTACTCTCAGACTAGCGGAAGGGGAGATACGCAGTATTTT
TRBV2	-	TRBJ1-4	-	CASSELGKGEKLFF	TGTGCCAGCAGTGAACTGGGGAAGGGGGAAAAACTGTTTTTT
TRBV28	-	TRBJ2-5	-	CASSGAAGLYQETQYF	TGTGCCAGCAGTGGGGCTGCAGGCCTATACCAAGAGACCCAGTACTTC
TRBV5-5	-	TRBJ2-5	-	CASSLGDTIQETQYF	TGTGCCAGCAGCTTGGGGGACACCATCCAAGAGACCCAGTACTTC
TRBV29-1	-	TRBJ1-5	-	CSVAGLGNQPQHF	TGCAGCGTTGCAGGGCTGGGCAATCAGCCCCAGCATTTT
TRBV15	-	TRBJ2-6	-	CATSRDRTRVISGANVLTF	TGTGCCACCAGCAGAGATCGGACCAGGGTAATCTCTGGGGCCAACGTCCTGACTTTC
TRBV11-2	once	TRBJ2-6	-	CASSLAYGANVLTF	TGTGCCAGCAGCTTGGCTTACGGGGCCAACGTCCTGACTTTC
TRBV5-1	once	TRBJ2-7	-	CASSFTSARTHEQYF	TGCGCCAGCAGCTTTACCTCCGCGAGAACCCACGAGCAGTACTTC
TRBV27	-	TRBJ1-2	TRBD1	CASSPTGDYGYTF	TGTGCCAGCAGCCCGACAGGGGACTATGGCTACACCTTC
TRBV7-9	-	TRBJ2-7	TRBD2	CASTQSVELAGDEQYF	TGTGCCAGCACCCAAAGTGTAGAACTAGCGGGAGACGAGCAGTACTTC
TRBV4-1	-	TRBJ1-3	-	CASSHPTPGNTIYF	TGCGCCAGCAGCCATCCGACACCAGGAAACACCATATATTTT
TRBV5-4	-	TRBJ2-7	-	CASSLGGVLSYEQYF	TGTGCCAGCAGCTTAGGCGGGGTACTTTCCTACGAGCAGTACTTC
TRBV6-1	-	TRBJ1-2	-	CASSERDYGYTF	TGTGCCAGCAGTGAACGCGACTATGGCTACACCTTC
TRBV4-3	once	TRBJ2-5	-	CASSQEVAVETQYF	TGCGCCAGCAGCCAAGAGGTGGCTGTCGAGACCCAGTACTTC
TRBV7-8	-	TRBJ2-7	-	CASSRMTDYEQYF	TGTGCCAGCAGCCGAATGACAGATTACGAGCAGTACTTC
TRBV10-3	few	TRBJ2-7	TRBD1	CAISDGQGTYEQYF	TGTGCCATCAGCGACGGACAGGGAACCTACGAGCAGTACTTC
TRBV28	-	TRBJ1-6	-	CASSARGGFGSPLHF	TGTGCCAGCAGTGCCCGGGGGGGATTTGGTTCACCCCTCCACTTT
TRBV5-8	-	TRBJ1-5	-	CASSLRGYSNQPQHF	TGTGCCAGCAGCTTGCGGGGATATAGCAATCAGCCCCAGCATTTT
TRBV4-2	-	TRBJ1-5	TRBD1	CASSQWTGSSQPQHF	TGTGCCAGCAGCCAATGGACAGGGAGCAGTCAGCCCCAGCATTTT
TRBV4-3	-	TRBJ1-4	TRBD1	CASSSGQGAEKLFF	TGCGCCAGCAGCTCGGGACAGGGGGCTGAAAAACTGTTTTTT
TRBV11-2	-	TRBJ1-1	TRBD1	CASRNDRGGWTEAFF	TGTGCCAGCAGAAACGACAGGGGCGGGTGGACTGAAGCTTTCTTT
TRBV6-2/TRBV6-3	-	TRBJ2-1	TRBD2	CASSLWTSGLYNEQFF	TGTGCCAGCAGCCTGTGGACTAGCGGGCTCTACAATGAGCAGTTCTTC
TRBV7-2	-	TRBJ2-5	TRBD2	CASSPQRGGLAETQYF	TGTGCCAGCAGCCCCCAACGGGGGGGCCTTGCGGAGACCCAGTACTTC
TRBV11-3	-	TRBJ2-3	TRBD2	CASSLERGLAVTDTQYF	TGTGCCAGCAGCTTAGAGCGCGGACTAGCGGTCACAGATACGCAGTATTTT
TRBV20-1	-	TRBJ2-4	TRBD1	CSASRQGAAIQYF	TGCAGTGCTAGTCGGCAGGGGGCTGCCATTCAGTACTTC
TRBV7-6	-	TRBJ2-2	-	CASSPSAGTGELFF	TGTGCCAGCAGCCCCAGTGCGGGGACCGGGGAGCTGTTTTTT
TRBV4-2	-	TRBJ1-4	-	CASSLSHPGSTNEKLFF	TGTGCCAGCAGCTTGTCCCATCCAGGTTCGACTAATGAAAAACTGTTTTTT
TRBV5-1	few	TRBJ2-5	TRBD2	CASRGLAGPQETQYF	TGCGCCAGCAGGGGACTAGCGGGACCTCAAGAGACCCAGTACTTC
TRBV4-1	-	TRBJ2-1	-	CASSQDSVSSYNEQFF	TGCGCCAGCAGCCAAGATTCTGTCAGTTCCTACAATGAGCAGTTCTTC
TRBV4-1	-	TRBJ1-5	-	CASSQVRDLNQPQHF	TGCGCCAGCAGCCAAGTGCGGGACCTCAATCAGCCCCAGCATTTT
TRBV7-9	-	TRBJ2-3	TRBD2	CASTTSGRAIPDTQYF	TGTGCCAGCACCACAAGCGGGAGGGCCATTCCAGATACGCAGTATTTT
TRBV7-3	-	TRBJ1-6	TRBD1	CASSSTGRGQRAPNSPLHF	TGTGCCAGCAGCTCCACAGGAAGGGGACAGAGGGCCCCTAATTCACCCCTCCACTTT
TRBV5-1	few	TRBJ2-5	-	CASSLWGSETQYF	TGCGCCAGCAGCTTGTGGGGCTCGGAGACCCAGTACTTC
TRBV5-4	-	TRBJ1-2	TRBD1	CASSLMQGDGYTF	TGTGCCAGCAGCTTGATGCAGGGGGATGGCTACACCTTC
TRBV5-8	-	TRBJ2-7	-	CASSLRQGITYEQYF	TGTGCCAGCAGCTTGCGGCAGGGGATAACCTACGAGCAGTACTTC
TRBV28	-	TRBJ1-4	TRBD1	CASSGQGTTNEKLFF	TGTGCCAGCAGTGGACAGGGTACAACTAATGAAAAACTGTTTTTT
TRBV11-2	few	TRBJ1-6	-	CASSLGAGVNSPLHF	TGTGCCAGCAGCCTAGGGGCAGGGGTAAATTCACCCCTCCACTTT
TRBV5-6	-	TRBJ2-7	TRBD2	CASSFSGLAVDEQYF	TGTGCCAGCAGCTTTTCGGGACTAGCTGTCGACGAGCAGTACTTC
TRBV6-5	-	TRBJ2-1	-	CASHGTRLTNEQFF	TGTGCCAGCCACGGGACTCGACTCACCAATGAGCAGTTCTTC
TRBV27	-	TRBJ2-7	-	CARRDRTYEQYF	TGTGCCAGGAGAGACAGAACCTACGAGCAGTACTTC
TRBV7-6	-	TRBJ2-3	-	CASGPAGGIDTQYF	TGTGCCAGCGGCCCCGCAGGTGGTATAGATACGCAGTATTTT
TRBV14	-	TRBJ1-6	TRBD1	CASSQIRGRVVSPLHF	TGTGCCAGCAGCCAAATCAGGGGGCGAGTTGTTTCACCCCTCCACTTT